This is a list of T cell receptor beta chains from one sample in a study of blood T cells in healthy people across ages. Each CDR3 protein is one row after TCRdb ran MiXCR on the 5' RACE reads. Of more than 1 million distinct CDR3 sequences in the sample, roughly 45% are singletons; the top ten hold about 20%. The sample taken for sequencing was blood. All receptors come from a woman in her fifties or sixties in good health. Both conserved end residues are part of each CDR3. The D gene is left open where the match is weak. Rows give clone size only sometimes, using once, few, many, or a class for an expanded clone.

CDR3aa: CATSRELGYEQYF
CDR3nt: TGTGCCACCAGCAGAGAATTGGGCTACGAGCAGTACTTC
abundance: NA
v_gene: TRBV15
d_gene: NA
j_gene: TRBJ2-7

CDR3aa: CASSQSRGDGYTF
CDR3nt: TGTGCCAGCAGCCAATCCAGGGGAGATGGCTACACCTTC
abundance: many
v_gene: TRBV3-1
d_gene: NA
j_gene: TRBJ1-2

CDR3aa: CSAGTSGTAGSYNEQYF
CDR3nt: TGCAGTGCTGGGACTAGCGGGACCGCAGGTTCCTACAATGAGCAGTACTTC
abundance: NA
v_gene: TRBV20-1
d_gene: TRBD2
j_gene: TRBJ2-7

CDR3aa: CASSYTVYEQYF
CDR3nt: TGTGCCAGCAGTTATACAGTCTACGAGCAGTACTTC
abundance: NA
v_gene: TRBV6-6
d_gene: NA
j_gene: TRBJ2-7

CDR3aa: CASSPNVQETQYF
CDR3nt: TGTGCCAGCTCACCAAACGTCCAAGAGACCCAGTACTTC
abundance: NA
v_gene: TRBV18
d_gene: NA
j_gene: TRBJ2-5

CDR3aa: CSASPDPYEQYF
CDR3nt: TGCAGTGCTAGCCCAGACCCTTACGAGCAGTACTTC
abundance: NA
v_gene: TRBV20-1
d_gene: NA
j_gene: TRBJ2-7

CDR3aa: CASSGGWDRGRLREKLFF
CDR3nt: TGCGCCAGCAGCGGTGGATGGGACCGGGGTCGGCTGAGGGAAAAACTGTTTTTT
abundance: NA
v_gene: TRBV5-1
d_gene: NA
j_gene: TRBJ1-4

CDR3aa: CASGLSPGYYGYTF
CDR3nt: TGTGCCAGCGGTTTAAGCCCGGGGTACTATGGCTACACCTTC
abundance: NA
v_gene: TRBV27
d_gene: NA
j_gene: TRBJ1-2

CDR3aa: CASSGNALGSTDTQYF
CDR3nt: TGTGCCAGCAGTGGGAACGCGCTAGGAAGCACAGATACGCAGTATTTT
abundance: few
v_gene: TRBV2
d_gene: NA
j_gene: TRBJ2-3

CDR3aa: CSATGMGGRTETQYF
CDR3nt: TGCAGTGCTACGGGAATGGGCGGGAGGACAGAGACGCAGTATTTT
abundance: NA
v_gene: TRBV20-1
d_gene: TRBD2
j_gene: TRBJ2-3

CDR3aa: CASSLALRGEQYF
CDR3nt: TGTGCCAGCAGCCTAGCCCTGAGGGGGGAGCAGTACTTC
abundance: few
v_gene: TRBV7-9
d_gene: NA
j_gene: TRBJ2-7

CDR3aa: CASSYSTSGPSYEQYF
CDR3nt: TGTGCCAGCAGTTATTCGACTAGCGGACCGTCCTACGAGCAGTACTTC
abundance: NA
v_gene: TRBV6-5
d_gene: TRBD2
j_gene: TRBJ2-7

CDR3aa: CSASGGRGSGANVLTF
CDR3nt: TGCAGTGCTAGTGGGGGGCGGGGGTCTGGGGCCAACGTCCTGACTTTC
abundance: NA
v_gene: TRBV20-1
d_gene: NA
j_gene: TRBJ2-6

CDR3aa: CSASLGQGGEQYF
CDR3nt: TGCAGTGCTAGTCTCGGACAGGGCGGCGAGCAGTACTTC
abundance: NA
v_gene: TRBV20-1
d_gene: TRBD1
j_gene: TRBJ2-7

CDR3aa: CASSQRANPSTDTQYF
CDR3nt: TGCGCCAGCAGCCAGAGGGCGAACCCTAGCACAGATACGCAGTATTTT
abundance: NA
v_gene: TRBV4-1
d_gene: NA
j_gene: TRBJ2-3

CDR3aa: CASSGGEGVARNYGYTF
CDR3nt: TGTGCCAGCAGCGGGGGGGAAGGGGTTGCGAGGAACTATGGCTACACCTTC
abundance: NA
v_gene: TRBV5-4
d_gene: NA
j_gene: TRBJ1-2

CDR3aa: CASRPRRDADYEQYF
CDR3nt: TGTGCCAGCAGACCTCGCCGGGACGCAGACTACGAGCAGTACTTC
abundance: NA
v_gene: TRBV6-2/TRBV6-3
d_gene: NA
j_gene: TRBJ2-7

CDR3aa: CASSNTGDNYEQYF
CDR3nt: TGTGCCAGCAGCAATACAGGGGATAACTACGAGCAGTACTTC
abundance: NA
v_gene: TRBV2
d_gene: TRBD1
j_gene: TRBJ2-7

CDR3aa: CASSCSGLYEQYF
CDR3nt: TGTGCCAGCAGTTGCTCGGGCCTCTACGAGCAGTACTTC
abundance: few
v_gene: TRBV6-6
d_gene: NA
j_gene: TRBJ2-7

CDR3aa: CASGQQGGGEQYF
CDR3nt: TGTGCCAGTGGGCAACAGGGCGGCGGAGAGCAGTACTTC
abundance: NA
v_gene: TRBV4-2
d_gene: NA
j_gene: TRBJ2-7

CDR3aa: CASKRFSTDTQYF
CDR3nt: TGTGCCAGCAAACGGTTTAGCACAGATACGCAGTATTTT
abundance: NA
v_gene: TRBV6-5
d_gene: NA
j_gene: TRBJ2-3

CDR3aa: CASSPKAGRLAKNIQYF
CDR3nt: TGTGCCAGCAGCCCAAAGGCAGGCAGACTAGCCAAAAACATTCAGTACTTC
abundance: NA
v_gene: TRBV7-2
d_gene: NA
j_gene: TRBJ2-4

CDR3aa: CSAKLAGETQYF
CDR3nt: TGCAGCGCTAAACTAGCGGGAGAGACCCAGTACTTC
abundance: many
v_gene: TRBV29-1
d_gene: TRBD2
j_gene: TRBJ2-5

CDR3aa: CASSLGTGHSPLHF
CDR3nt: TGTGCCAGCAGCCTTGGGACAGGTCATTCACCCCTCCACTTT
abundance: few
v_gene: TRBV5-5
d_gene: TRBD1
j_gene: TRBJ1-6

CDR3aa: CATLRTTGELFF
CDR3nt: TGTGCCACCTTACGCACGACCGGGGAGCTGTTTTTT
abundance: once
v_gene: TRBV15
d_gene: NA
j_gene: TRBJ2-2

CDR3aa: CASSPLGLAENEQFF
CDR3nt: TGTGCCAGCAGCCCGCTGGGACTAGCGGAGAATGAGCAGTTCTTC
abundance: few
v_gene: TRBV11-2
d_gene: TRBD2
j_gene: TRBJ2-1

CDR3aa: CASSPGTGERLHF
CDR3nt: TGTGCCAGCAGCCCTGGGACAGGAGAGCGGCTCCACTTT
abundance: NA
v_gene: TRBV7-3
d_gene: TRBD1
j_gene: TRBJ1-6

CDR3aa: CATKGAQGATDTQYF
CDR3nt: TGTGCCACCAAAGGAGCGCAGGGGGCAACAGATACGCAGTATTTT
abundance: once
v_gene: TRBV6-5
d_gene: TRBD1
j_gene: TRBJ2-3

CDR3aa: CSARDLVEAGLHYGYTF
CDR3nt: TGCAGTGCTAGAGATCTGGTCGAGGCAGGGCTTCACTATGGCTACACCTTC
abundance: NA
v_gene: TRBV20-1
d_gene: NA
j_gene: TRBJ1-2